One and the same sample provided the 3 T cell receptor beta chains below, sequenced in a study of regulatory T cells in long-lasting Graves disease. Time point indicated: newly diagnosed GD, antithyroid drugs for less than 3 months. Generation of the TCR library employed RNA extracted from PBMCs. Researchers made TCR beta libraries by using iRepertoire HTBI primers and running Arm-PCR on CDR3 regions. TCRdb independently ran MiXCR on the multiplex PCR reads; one entry per CDR3 protein. Of roughly 360,000 distinct CDR3 sequences in the sample, 12% were seen once. The sample was also linked to a second study, of T cells in Graves' hyperthyroidism and ophthalmopathy.

This material consisted of peripheral blood mononuclear cells (PBMCs), taken at new diagnosis, from a patient treated with antithyroid drugs. The receptors derive from a woman younger than 35 with Graves disease.

This clonotype was counted ten times or more. The rearrangement links TRBV11-2 to TRBJ1-6; unclear D gene. The germline V gene encodes CDR1 SGHAT and CDR2 FQNNGV. The length of the CDR3 is 15 residues. The V end was cut by 1 base, the J end by 9 bases, with 13 bases between. The CDR3, as DNA: TGTGCCAGCAGCTTAGGCCCGAGCCTTGTTTCACCCCTCCACTTT. It is translated as CASSLGPSLVSPLHF.

A word on this clonotype: The junction differs from germline at one of its ends, possibly a read error. The chain recombines TRBV5-1 with TRBJ2-3; no definite D call. CDR3 length equals 14 residues. CDR1 is SGHRS, CDR2 YFSETQ, per germline. The CDR3 reads CAGSLGGSTDTQYF. CDR3 DNA: TGCGCCGGCAGCTTGGGTGGCAGCACAGATACGCAGTATTTT.

The chain recombines TRBV6-2 or TRBV6-3 with TRBJ2-1; 9 bases match TRBD1. The junction had 14 bases not matched to a gene; V was cut back by 2 bases and J by 0 bases. CDR1 is MNHEY, CDR2 SVGEGT, per germline. There are 20 residues in the CDR3. CDR3 DNA: TGTGCCAGCAGTTACACCACCTCCGGACAGGGGTCCAACTCCTACAATGAGCAGTTCTTC. It specifies CASSYTTSGQGSNSYNEQFF.